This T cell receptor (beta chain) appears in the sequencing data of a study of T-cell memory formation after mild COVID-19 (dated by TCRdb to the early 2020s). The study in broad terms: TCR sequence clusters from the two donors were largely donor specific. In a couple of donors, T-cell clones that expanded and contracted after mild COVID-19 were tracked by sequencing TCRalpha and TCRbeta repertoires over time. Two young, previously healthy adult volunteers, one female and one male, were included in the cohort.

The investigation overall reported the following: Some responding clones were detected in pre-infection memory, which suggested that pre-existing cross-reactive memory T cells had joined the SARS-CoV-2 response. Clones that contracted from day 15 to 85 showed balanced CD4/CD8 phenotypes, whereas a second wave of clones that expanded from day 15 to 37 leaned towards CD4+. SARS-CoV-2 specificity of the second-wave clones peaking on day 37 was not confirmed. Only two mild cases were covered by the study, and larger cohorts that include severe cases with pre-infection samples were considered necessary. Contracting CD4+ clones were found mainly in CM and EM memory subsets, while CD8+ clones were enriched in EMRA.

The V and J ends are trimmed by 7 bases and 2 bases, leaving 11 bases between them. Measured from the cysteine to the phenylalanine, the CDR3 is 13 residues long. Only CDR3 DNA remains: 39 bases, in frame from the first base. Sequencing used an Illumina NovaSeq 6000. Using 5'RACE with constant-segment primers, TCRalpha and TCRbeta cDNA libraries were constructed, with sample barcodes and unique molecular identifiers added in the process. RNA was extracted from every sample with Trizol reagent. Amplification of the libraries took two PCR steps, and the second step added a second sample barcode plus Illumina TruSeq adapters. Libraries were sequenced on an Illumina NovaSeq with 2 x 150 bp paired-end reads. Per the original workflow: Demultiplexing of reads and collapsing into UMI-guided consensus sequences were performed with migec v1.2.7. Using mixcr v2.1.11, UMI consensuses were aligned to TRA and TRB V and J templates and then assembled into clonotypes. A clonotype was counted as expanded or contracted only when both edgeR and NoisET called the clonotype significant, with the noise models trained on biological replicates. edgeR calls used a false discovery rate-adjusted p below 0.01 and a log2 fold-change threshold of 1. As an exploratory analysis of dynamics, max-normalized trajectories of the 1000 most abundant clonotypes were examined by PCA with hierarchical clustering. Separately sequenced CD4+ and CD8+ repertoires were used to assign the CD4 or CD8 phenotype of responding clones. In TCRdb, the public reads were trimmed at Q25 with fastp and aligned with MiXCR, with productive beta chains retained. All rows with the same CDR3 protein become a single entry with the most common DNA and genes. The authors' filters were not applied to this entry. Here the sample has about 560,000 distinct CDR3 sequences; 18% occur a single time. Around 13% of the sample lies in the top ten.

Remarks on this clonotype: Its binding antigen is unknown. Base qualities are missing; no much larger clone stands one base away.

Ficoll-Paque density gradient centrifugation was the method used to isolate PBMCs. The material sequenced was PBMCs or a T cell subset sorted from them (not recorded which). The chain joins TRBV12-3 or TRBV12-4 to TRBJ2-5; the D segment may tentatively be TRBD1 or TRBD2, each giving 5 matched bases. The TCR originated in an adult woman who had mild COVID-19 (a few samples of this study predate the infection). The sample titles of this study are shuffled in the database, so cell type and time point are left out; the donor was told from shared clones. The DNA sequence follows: TGTGCCAGCAATGAGGGGTGGCAAGAGACCCAGTACTTC. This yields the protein CASNEGWQETQYF.